What follows is one T cell receptor beta chain and its context. The sample comes from a study of blood T cell repertoires in COVID-19. At the level of the study: The study drew acute and convalescent COVID-19 samples from the United States, Italy and Spain.

Sequencing used immunoSEQ multiplex PCR; TCRdb keeps in-frame clones, though not all of them. The table records around 150,000 clones, about 86% of them present only once. Germline V gene data show CDR1 as MGHRA and CDR2 as YSYEKL. Trimming removed 3 bases from V and 7 bases from J, with 22 bases in between. The CDR3 covers 17 residues. The sequenced sample consisted of peripheral blood. V and J are TRBV4-1 and TRBJ1-5; TRBD1 might be the D (5 bases). The source of this sequence is a middle-aged woman with acute or convalescent COVID-19. DNA of the CDR3: TGCGCCAGCAGCCAGCCCCCGGGGGAAGGGAGGAGGCAGCCCCAGCATTTT. Its translation is CASSQPPGEGRRQPQHF.